This T cell receptor beta chain was documented in a study of cytomegalovirus exposure and HLA in healthy donors. Remarks on this clone: Its antigen is unidentified.

Findings and caveats of the study: In vitro testing confirmed a few CMV-associated chains as specific for CMV antigens. An analysis done earlier found most TCR beta V segments productive about 87% or about 30% of the time.

The PCR made use of 60 Vbeta and 13 Jbeta primers. Profiled with immunoSEQ multiplex PCR; TCRdb holds only in-frame clones, not every one. The sample carries 200,000 to 250,000 clones, approximately 80% recorded once. Germline CDR1 is MNHEY and CDR2 is SVGAGI. Trimming at V came to 6 bases and at J to 1 base, leaving 3 bases not matched to a gene. CDR3 length: 15 amino acids. The sample comprised PBMCs. The chain recombines TRBV6-5 with TRBJ2-1, with 10 bases lining up with TRBD2. The sequence was obtained from a boy aged 2-9 years in good health and CMV-seronegative. The CDR3 nucleotides read TGTGCCAGCAGCCGTAGCGGGGGGTCCTACAATGAGCAGTTCTTC. It is translated as CASSRSGGSYNEQFF.